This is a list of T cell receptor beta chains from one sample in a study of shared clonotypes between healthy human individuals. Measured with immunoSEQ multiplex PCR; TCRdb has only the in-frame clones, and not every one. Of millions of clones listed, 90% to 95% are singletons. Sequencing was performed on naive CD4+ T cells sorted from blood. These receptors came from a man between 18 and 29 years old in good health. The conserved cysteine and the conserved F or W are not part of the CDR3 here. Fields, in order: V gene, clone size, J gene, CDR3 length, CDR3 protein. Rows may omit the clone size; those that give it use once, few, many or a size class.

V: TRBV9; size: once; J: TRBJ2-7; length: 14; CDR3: ASSVESGTGRYEQY
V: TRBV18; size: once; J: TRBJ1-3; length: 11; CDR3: ASSEGAGNTIY
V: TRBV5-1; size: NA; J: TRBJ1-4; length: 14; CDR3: ASSLPRQHGGEKLF
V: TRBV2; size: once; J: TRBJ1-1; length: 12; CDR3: ASSVGPSNAEAF
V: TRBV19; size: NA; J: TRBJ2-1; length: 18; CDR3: ASSNASGRAERGSYNEQF
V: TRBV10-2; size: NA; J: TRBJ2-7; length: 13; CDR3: ASRLEISPHYEQY
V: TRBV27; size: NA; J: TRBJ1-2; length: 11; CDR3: ASSSSGSGGYT
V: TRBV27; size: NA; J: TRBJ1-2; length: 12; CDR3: ASRSSGGVYGYT
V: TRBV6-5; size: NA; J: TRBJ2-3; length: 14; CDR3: ASSYTGTVNTDTQY
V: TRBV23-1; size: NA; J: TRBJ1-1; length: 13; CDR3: ASSQSGKKRTEAF
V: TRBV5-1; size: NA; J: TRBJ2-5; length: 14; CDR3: ASSLNLPEGGETQY